These T cell receptor beta chains were read from a single sample in a study of cytomegalovirus exposure and HLA in healthy donors. Profiling relied on immunoSEQ multiplex PCR, and the TCRdb table lists in-frame clones only, not all of them. This sample yields 95,000 to 150,000 clones, of which roughly 90% are seen a single time; 1.5% to 2.5% belongs to the top ten. The sequenced sample consisted of PBMCs. These receptors all come from a woman aged 18-30 years in good health and CMV-seronegative. The CDR3 runs from the conserved cysteine through the conserved F or W. Fields, in order: V gene, J gene, D gene, clone size, CDR3 DNA, CDR3 protein. A D gene is named only where the DNA matches it firmly. Clone size is shown for a subset of rows, as once, few, many or a class of expanded clone.

V gene: TRBV25-1
J gene: TRBJ1-2
D gene: TRBD1
clone size: .
CDR3 DNA: TGTGCCAGCAGTGAATATAAGACAGGGGGCCCGGGTGGCTACACCTTC
CDR3 protein: CASSEYKTGGPGGYTF

V gene: TRBV7-2
J gene: TRBJ1-1
D gene: .
clone size: .
CDR3 DNA: TGTGCCAGCAGCTTAGCGCAATCAGGGGTAACTGAAGCTTTCTTT
CDR3 protein: CASSLAQSGVTEAFF

V gene: TRBV19
J gene: TRBJ1-5
D gene: .
clone size: .
CDR3 DNA: TGTGCCAGTAGTATAGATCTATTGAGGGATCAGCCCCAGCATTTT
CDR3 protein: CASSIDLLRDQPQHF

V gene: TRBV11-2
J gene: TRBJ2-2
D gene: TRBD2
clone size: .
CDR3 DNA: TGTGCCAGCAGCTTAGGACTAGCAGCCGGGGAGCTGTTTTTT
CDR3 protein: CASSLGLAAGELFF

V gene: TRBV29-1
J gene: TRBJ2-7
D gene: TRBD2
clone size: .
CDR3 DNA: TGCAGCGCTACGGGACTAGCGGGCGAGCAGTACTTC
CDR3 protein: CSATGLAGEQYF

V gene: TRBV28
J gene: TRBJ1-4
D gene: TRBD1
clone size: once
CDR3 DNA: TGTGCCAGCAGCCTGGACAGGTCTTTAAAACTGTTTTTT
CDR3 protein: CASSLDRSLKLFF

V gene: TRBV30
J gene: TRBJ1-4
D gene: TRBD1
clone size: .
CDR3 DNA: TGTGCCTGGATGCCGTTGACAGGGGGGTTAGAAAAACTGTTTTTT
CDR3 protein: CAWMPLTGGLEKLFF

V gene: TRBV19
J gene: TRBJ2-3
D gene: .
clone size: .
CDR3 DNA: TGTGCCAGTAGTAGGTCCGTTCCACTATACACAGATACGCAGTATTTT
CDR3 protein: CASSRSVPLYTDTQYF

V gene: TRBV2
J gene: TRBJ1-4
D gene: .
clone size: .
CDR3 DNA: TGTGCCAGCAACCGGCAGGTTAATGAAAAACTGTTTTTT
CDR3 protein: CASNRQVNEKLFF

V gene: TRBV7-6
J gene: TRBJ1-1
D gene: .
clone size: .
CDR3 DNA: TGTGCCAGCAGCGGCAGGGGAACTGAAGCTTTCTTT
CDR3 protein: CASSGRGTEAFF

V gene: TRBV28
J gene: TRBJ1-2
D gene: TRBD1
clone size: .
CDR3 DNA: TGTGCCAGCAGTGGGCCCGGGACAGGCATTTCCGGCTACTATGGCTACACCTTC
CDR3 protein: CASSGPGTGISGYYGYTF

V gene: TRBV6-5
J gene: TRBJ1-1
D gene: TRBD1
clone size: .
CDR3 DNA: TGTGCCAGCAGGCAGGGACAGGGGGAGACTGAAGCTTTCTTT
CDR3 protein: CASRQGQGETEAFF

V gene: TRBV28
J gene: TRBJ2-6
D gene: TRBD1
clone size: .
CDR3 DNA: TGTGCCAGCAGTAGAGGGACAGGGAGTGCCTCTGGGGCCAACGTCCTGACTTTC
CDR3 protein: CASSRGTGSASGANVLTF

V gene: TRBV18
J gene: TRBJ2-2
D gene: TRBD1
clone size: few
CDR3 DNA: TGTGCCAGCTCACGATCCGGGACAGGGAACACCGGGGAGCTGTTTTTT
CDR3 protein: CASSRSGTGNTGELFF

V gene: TRBV19
J gene: TRBJ2-2
D gene: TRBD2
clone size: .
CDR3 DNA: TGTGCCAGTAGGATAAATAGCGGGAGTCCCGGGGAGCTGTTTTTT
CDR3 protein: CASRINSGSPGELFF

V gene: TRBV27
J gene: TRBJ2-7
D gene: TRBD1
clone size: .
CDR3 DNA: TGTGCCAGCAGTTTGACAGGGGGGTACTACGAGCAGTACTTC
CDR3 protein: CASSLTGGYYEQYF